This TCR beta chain was sequenced during a study of prognosis after radiotherapy for stage I lung cancer. This clonotype was picked up many times. CDR1 and CDR2 from the germline V gene are DFQATT and SNEGSKA (reference sequence). The CDR3 has 15 residues. V was shortened by 0 bases and J by 0 bases, with 11 bases between the two germline ends. Multiplex PCR in two rounds served to amplify TCR beta CDR3 from genomic DNA. Round one of PCR was performed, and it used primers specific to each TRBV and TRBJ gene. TCRdb redid the calling of the multiplex PCR reads with MiXCR, one entry per CDR3 protein. Among about 20,000 distinct CDR3 sequences listed, about 44% were seen once.

The sequencing here drew on PBMCs, taken before or after stereotactic body radiation therapy (not recorded which). The chain joins TRBV20-1 to TRBJ2-5; D is unresolved. The receptor was derived from a donor aged 50 or older with non-small cell lung cancer. Here the CDR3 reads CSARDSSRYQETQYF. Written as DNA, the CDR3 is TGCAGTGCTAGAGACAGTTCTCGGTACCAAGAGACCCAGTACTTC.